The following is a T cell receptor (beta chain) sequence with its context. As yet, its antigen is unknown. The CDR3 contains 16 residues. Looked up from germline, CDR1 is SGHNT and CDR2 is YYREEE (reference sequence). V gave up 0 bases and J gave up 1 base, with 13 bases separating them. CD4+ T cells from unexposed donors were obtained before the COVID-19 pandemic (2011-2018). After ten to eleven days of culture, CD4+ T cells were isolated. The data belong to a study of CD4 T cells in relation to SARS-CoV-2 and coronaviruses. Measured with immunoSEQ multiplex PCR; TCRdb has only the in-frame clones, and not every one. The sample yields roughly 30,000 clones, around 78% seen once.

This chain uses TRBV5-4 with TRBJ2-5; D gene ambiguous. The sequence derives from a human donor in good health. Material for sequencing was CD4+ T cells from PBMCs, cultured in vitro. This CDR3 is CASSLVQAAAQETQYF. The CDR3 nucleotides are TGTGCCAGCAGCTTGGTCCAGGCGGCCGCCCAAGAGACCCAGTACTTC. The full variable domain, its missing parts supplied by reference TRBV5-4 and TRBJ2-5, is ETGVTQSPTHLIKTRGQQVTLRCSSQSGHNTVSWYQQALGQGPQFIFQYYREEENGRGNFPPRFSGLQFPNYSSELNVNALELDDSALYLCASSLVQAAAQETQYFGPGTRLLVL.